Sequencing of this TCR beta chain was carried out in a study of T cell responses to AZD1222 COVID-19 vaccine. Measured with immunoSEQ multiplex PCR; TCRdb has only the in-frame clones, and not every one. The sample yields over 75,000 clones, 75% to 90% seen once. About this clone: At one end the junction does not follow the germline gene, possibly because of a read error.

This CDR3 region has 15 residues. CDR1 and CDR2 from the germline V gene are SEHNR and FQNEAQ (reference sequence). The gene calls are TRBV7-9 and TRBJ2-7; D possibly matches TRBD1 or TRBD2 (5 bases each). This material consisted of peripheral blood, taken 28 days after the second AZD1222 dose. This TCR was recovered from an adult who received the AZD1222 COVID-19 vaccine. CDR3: CTSSLSEGRPYEQYF. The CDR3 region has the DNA TGTACCAGCAGCTTATCTGAGGGGCGGCCCTACGAGCAGTACTTC.